The 28 T cell receptor beta chains below all came from one sample that was sequenced in a study of T-cell memory formation after mild COVID-19. TCRdb itself ran the 5' RACE reads through MiXCR, one entry per CDR3 protein. The sample contains 470,000 or so distinct CDR3 sequences, more than 15% of which appear only once. Sequenced material: PBMCs or a T cell subset sorted from them (not recorded which). These TCRs come from a man aged 18 to 30 who had mild COVID-19 (a few samples of this study predate the infection). Cell type and time point are not known.

Ten or more counts support this clonotype. The V gene is TRBV27, the J gene TRBJ1-5; weak D call: TRBD1 (5 bases). CDR3 length equals 13 residues. In germline, CDR1 is MNHEY, CDR2 SMNVEV (reference sequence). V was clipped by 3 bases and J by 7 bases, with 10 bases between them. CDR3 in amino acids: CASSFGRDQPQHF. CDR3 sequence (DNA): TGTGCCAGCAGTTTCGGGAGGGACCAGCCCCAGCATTTT.

The CDR3 here is CASSQEGGDYTF. The DNA for the CDR3 is TGCGCCAGCAGCCAAGAAGGGGGGGACTACACCTTC. The rearrangement links TRBV4-3 to TRBJ1-2; possible D gene TRBD1, 6 bases. V lost 0 bases and J lost 10, with 9 bases in between. Germline V CDR1 and CDR2: LGHNA, YSLEER. This CDR3 spans 12 amino acids.

The gene calls are TRBV29-1 and TRBJ2-2; D possibly corresponds to TRBD1 (6 bases). The V end lost 0 bases, the J end lost 4 bases, and 24 bases lay between the germline ends. The CDR3 sequence is 19 residues long. Germline-derived CDR1 and CDR2 are SQVTM and ANQGSEA. The CDR3 loop is CSVEDPSTGRPDSTGELFF. The CDR3 DNA reads as TGCAGCGTTGAAGATCCTAGTACAGGGAGACCTGATAGCACCGGGGAGCTGTTTTTT.

The chain recombines TRBV13 with TRBJ2-1, with D possibly called TRBD1 or TRBD2 (5 bases each). Germline V gene data show CDR1 as PRHDT and CDR2 as FYEKMQ (reference sequence). There are 13 residues in the CDR3. V dropped 1 base and J dropped 8 bases, with 9 bases sitting between them. For the CDR3, the DNA is TGTGCCAGCAGCTTAGTGGGGGTTGATGAGCAGTTCTTC. It codes for CASSLVGVDEQFF.

This clonotype was observed a handful of times. The V and J genes are TRBV5-1 and TRBJ1-1; D is possibly TRBD1 (6 bases). Germline V gives CDR1 SGHRS, CDR2 YFSETQ. This CDR3 has 14 amino acids. Trimming removed 4 bases at V and 4 bases at J, with 14 bases between. This CDR3 is CASSQGSGITEAFF. As DNA, the CDR3 is TGCGCCAGCAGCCAGGGGTCGGGAATCACTGAAGCTTTCTTT.

The gene calls are TRBV15 and TRBJ2-5, with 7 bases aligning to TRBD1. Trimming removed 9 bases from V and 1 base from J; junction bases left unmatched: 11. The CDR3 spans 15 residues. The germline V gene has CDR1 LNHNV and CDR2 YYDKDF (reference sequence). In nucleotides, the CDR3 is TGTGCCACAACGCGGCTGACAGGGCCCCAAGAGACCCAGTACTTC. This sequence encodes CATTRLTGPQETQYF.

The gene calls are TRBV6-1 and TRBJ1-2; TRBD1 matches 8 bases. In germline, CDR1 is MNHNS, CDR2 SASEGT. The junction had 4 bases not matched to a gene; V was cut back by 4 bases and J by 3 bases. The CDR3 spans 14 residues. CDR3 sequence: CASSVGQADYGYTF. The CDR3 DNA reads as TGTGCCAGCAGTGTGGGACAGGCGGACTATGGCTACACCTTC.

The CDR3 loop reads CASSYSTGPGNTIYF. The CDR3 region has the DNA TGTGCCAGCAGTTACTCGACGGGTCCTGGAAACACCATATATTTT. The chain uses TRBV6-5 and TRBJ1-3; D is unclear. Germline V gene sequence: CDR1 MNHEY, CDR2 SVGAGI. V was trimmed by 0 bases and J by 2 bases, leaving 8 bases between them. The CDR3 length is 15 residues.

This clonotype was found many times. The V and J genes are TRBV7-2 and TRBJ2-3, with 8 positions matching TRBD2. V lost 3 bases, J lost 9 bases, and 2 bases stayed unmatched. The CDR3 spans 12 residues. Per the germline V gene, CDR1 is SGHTA and CDR2 is FQGNSA. CDR3 region: CASSFSGETQYF. Written as DNA, the CDR3 is TGTGCCAGCAGCTTTAGCGGGGAGACGCAGTATTTT.

In the case of this clonotype: This may be a read error, as it is one base from a much larger clone. The chain uses TRBV9 and TRBJ2-5; D is tentatively TRBD1 or TRBD2 (5 bases each). The V end was cut by 0 bases, the J end by 0 bases, with 6 bases between. Germline assignment: CDR1 SGDLS and CDR2 YYNGEE. The CDR3 spans 14 residues. Here the CDR3 DNA reads TGTGCCAGCAGCGTAGGGGGGTACCAAGAGACCCAGTACTTC. Amino acids: CASSVGGYQETQYF.

The J gene is TRBJ2-5, the V gene TRBV6-6, with a weak D call TRBD2 (6 bases). Trimming left V 5 bases short and J 4 bases short, with 14 bases between. Germline V lookup: CDR1 MNHNY, CDR2 SVGAGI (reference sequence). CDR3 size: 14 residues. The CDR3 sequence is CASSPFVGRETQYF. For the CDR3, the DNA is TGTGCCAGCAGTCCGTTCGTCGGGAGAGAGACCCAGTACTTC.

This clonotype was seen more than once but under ten times. The chain recombines TRBV12-3 or TRBV12-4 with TRBJ2-1; the match to TRBD1 covers 8 bases. V shed 6 bases, J shed 7 bases, and the junction held 8 bases outside the gene matches. CDR3 length: 14 amino acids. CDR3 in amino acids: CASRLGQGRNEQFF. The CDR3 coding sequence is TGTGCCAGCAGACTCGGACAGGGTAGGAATGAGCAGTTCTTC.

The CDR3 reads CASSLGGQSRSPLHF. The CDR3 coding sequence is TGCGCCAGCAGCTTGGGGGGACAGTCTCGTTCACCCCTCCACTTT. This sequence joins TRBV5-1 and TRBJ1-6; 7 positions match TRBD1. The junction had 6 bases not matched to a gene; V was cut back by 0 bases and J by 9 bases. The CDR3 is 15 residues long. Germline CDR1 reads SGHRS; CDR2 reads YFSETQ.

V is TRBV7-9 and J is TRBJ2-7; tentatively, D is TRBD2 (7 bases). The CDR3 loop spans 15 amino acids. The V gene lost 1 base and the J gene lost 4 bases, with 14 bases spanning the gap. Germline assignment: CDR1 SEHNR and CDR2 FQNEAQ (reference sequence). The CDR3 sequence is CASSLGGGVGYEQYF. DNA for the CDR3: TGTGCCAGCAGCTTAGGCGGGGGCGTCGGTTACGAGCAGTACTTC.

This clonotype was observed a handful of times. This chain connects TRBV19 to TRBJ1-4; D possibly corresponds to TRBD1 (5 bases). Deletions cut 5 bases from V and 8 bases from J, with 9 bases between. There are 12 residues in the CDR3. From germline, CDR1 is LNHDA and CDR2 SQIVND (reference sequence). CDR3 bases: TGTGCCAGTAGTCCGGCAGGGGAAAAACTGTTTTTT. It encodes CASSPAGEKLFF. Complete variable domain (other parts from reference TRBV19 and TRBJ1-4): DGGITQSPKYLFRKEGQNVTLSCEQNLNHDAMYWYRQDPGQGLRLIYYSQIVNDFQKGDIAEGYSVSREKKESFPLTVTSAQKNPTAFYLCASSPAGEKLFFGSGTQLSVL.

This clonotype has more than one count but fewer than ten. This sequence joins TRBV19 and TRBJ2-1; 13 bases map to TRBD2. V dropped 3 bases and J dropped 7; count of bases not matched to a gene: 3. Per germline, CDR1 LNHDA and CDR2 SQIVND (reference sequence). The CDR3 runs 15 residues. The CDR3 is CASSMTSGGLNEQFF. CDR3 bases: TGTGCCAGTAGTATGACTAGCGGGGGGCTTAATGAGCAGTTCTTC.

This clonotype has a handful of counts. The chain combines TRBV20-1 with TRBJ1-6; the match to TRBD1 covers 7 bases. V lost 2 bases and J lost 9; bases outside the gene matches: 10. The CDR3 extends over 15 amino acids. Germline V gene sequence: CDR1 DFQATT, CDR2 SNEGSKA (reference sequence). The CDR3 region is CSARPSDRALSPLHF. The CDR3 DNA sequence: TGCAGTGCTAGACCCAGCGACAGGGCACTTTCACCCCTCCACTTT.

This clonotype was detected only a few times. The V gene is TRBV6-2 or TRBV6-3, the J gene TRBJ1-5, with 8 bases lining up with TRBD1. The CDR3 loop spans 17 amino acids. Trimming at V came to 3 bases and at J to 3 bases, leaving 10 bases not matched to a gene. Germline CDR1 is MNHEY and CDR2 is SVGEGT. For the CDR3, the DNA is TGTGCCAGCAGTTATCGGACCCGGGACAGGCTCAATCAGCCCCAGCATTTT. The encoded protein is CASSYRTRDRLNQPQHF.

The chain uses TRBV4-3 and TRBJ1-3; D is undetermined. This CDR3 is 15 amino acids long. Germline V lookup: CDR1 LGHNA, CDR2 YSLEER. The germline V and J ends were trimmed by 4 bases and 0 bases, with 10 bases remaining between them. The CDR3 protein is CASSPIGNSGNTIYF. For the CDR3, the DNA is TGCGCCAGCAGCCCGATCGGGAACTCTGGAAACACCATATATTTT.

The J gene is TRBJ2-2, the V gene TRBV7-3; TRBD1 matches 7 bases. V trimming: 5 bases; J trimming: 6 bases; junction bases outside the gene matches: 6. Germline V lookup: CDR1 SGHTA, CDR2 FQGTGA. The CDR3 runs 14 residues. This CDR3 is CASSTTGVPGELFF. Here the CDR3 DNA reads TGTGCCAGCAGCACTACAGGGGTTCCCGGGGAGCTGTTTTTT.

Comments on this clonotype: The germline gene is not matched at one end of the junction; a read error may be the cause. The chain links TRBV9 to TRBJ2-7; 7 bases agree with TRBD1. CDR1 and CDR2 (germline): SGDLS, YYNGEE. The CDR3 contains 12 residues. Here the CDR3 DNA reads TGTGCCAGCAGCACACGGACAGGAAAATTATCCTTC. This gives the protein CASSTRTGKLSF. Variable domain in full (rest from reference TRBV9 and TRBJ2-7): DSGVTQTPKHLITATGQRVTLRCSPRSGDLSVYWYQQSLDQGLQFLIQYYNGEERAKGNILERFSAQQFPDLHSELNLSSLELGDSALYFCASSTRTGKLSFGPGTRLTVT.

The rearrangement links TRBV29-1 to TRBJ2-3; 10 bases map to TRBD2. This CDR3 region has 14 residues. Germline CDR1 SQVTM, CDR2 ANQGSEA. Trimming cost V 4 bases and J 1 base; bases outside gene matches: 2. DNA of the CDR3: TGCAGCGTTGCTCTAGCGGGGGGCACAGATACGCAGTATTTT. Protein sequence: CSVALAGGTDTQYF.

The table lists this clonotype with a few counts. This rearrangement joins TRBV6-5 to TRBJ1-6; 7 bases fit TRBD1. Trimming cost V 6 bases and J 9 bases; bases outside gene matches: 5. Germline V gene data show CDR1 as MNHEY and CDR2 as SVGAGI. The CDR3 length is 13 residues. CDR3: CASRGTVSSPLHF. The CDR3 DNA reads as TGTGCCAGCAGAGGGACAGTCAGTTCACCCCTCCACTTT.

The J gene is TRBJ1-6, the V gene TRBV5-6, with 8 bases that match TRBD1. Germline V CDR1 and CDR2: SGHDT, YYEEEE. J lost 9 bases, V lost 2 bases, and 4 bases had no gene match. The CDR3 is 14 amino acids. Here the CDR3 reads CASSLNRGTSPLHF. The CDR3 DNA reads as TGTGCCAGCAGCTTAAACAGGGGGACTTCACCCCTCCACTTT. Based on the CDR3 plus reference TRBV5-6 and TRBJ1-6, the full variable domain is DAGVTQSPTHLIKTRGQQVTLRCSPKSGHDTVSWYQQALGQGPQFIFQYYEEEERQRGNFPDRFSGHQFPNYSSELNVNALLLGDSALYLCASSLNRGTSPLHFGNGTRLTVT.

Of note for this clonotype: Germline is not matched at one junction end, which may reflect a read error. V gene TRBV28 combines with J gene TRBJ1-6; TRBD1 aligns across 8 bases. The CDR3 loop spans 14 amino acids. Germline V CDR1 and CDR2: MDHEN, SYDVKM. CDR3 protein: CDSGQGSYNSPLHF. The CDR3 DNA reads as TGTGACAGCGGACAGGGATCCTATAATTCACCCCTCCACTTT.

The CDR3 region is CASSLDWNTGELFF. CDR3 coding DNA: TGTGCCAGCAGCCTAGACTGGAACACCGGGGAGCTGTTTTTT. The V and J genes are TRBV12-3 or TRBV12-4 and TRBJ2-2; D gene ambiguous. The CDR3 covers 14 residues. V shed 6 bases and J shed 1 base, with 9 bases lying between them.

The chain links TRBV7-9 to TRBJ2-5, with D possibly TRBD1 on 6 matching bases. Between the trimmed V and J ends, which lost 5 bases and 5 bases, there was a span of 9 bases. The CDR3 spans 12 residues. The germline CDR1 and CDR2 sequences are SEHNR and FQNEAQ (reference sequence). The CDR3 protein is CASSHREETQYF. In nucleotides, the CDR3 is TGTGCCAGCAGCCACAGGGAGGAGACCCAGTACTTC.

The V call is TRBV7-6, the J call TRBJ2-3; weak D call: TRBD1 (5 bases). The germline V gene encodes CDR1 SGHVS and CDR2 FNYEAQ. The CDR3 has 16 amino acids. V was cut by 0 bases and J by 6 bases, with 16 bases left in between. The CDR3 is CASSLAGADHRDTQYF. CDR3 sequence (DNA): TGTGCCAGCAGCTTAGCAGGGGCAGACCATAGGGATACGCAGTATTTT.